This T cell receptor beta chain was observed in a study of cytomegalovirus exposure and HLA in healthy donors. J gave up 2 bases and V 9 bases, and 3 bases lay outside the gene matches. Looked up from germline, CDR1 is MNHEY and CDR2 is SVGAGI. CDR3 length: 12 amino acids. The assay was immunoSEQ multiplex PCR, and TCRdb's table has in-frame clones only and misses some. The table lists about 250,000 clones, more than 75% of them singletons. The rearrangement links TRBV6-5 to TRBJ2-5; 7 bases are a match to TRBD1. This receptor was identified in a man between 18 and 29 years old in good health and CMV-seropositive. Material: PBMCs. CDR3 coding DNA: TGTGCCAGTACGGGACAGCAAGAGACCCAGTACTTC. It specifies CASTGQQETQYF.